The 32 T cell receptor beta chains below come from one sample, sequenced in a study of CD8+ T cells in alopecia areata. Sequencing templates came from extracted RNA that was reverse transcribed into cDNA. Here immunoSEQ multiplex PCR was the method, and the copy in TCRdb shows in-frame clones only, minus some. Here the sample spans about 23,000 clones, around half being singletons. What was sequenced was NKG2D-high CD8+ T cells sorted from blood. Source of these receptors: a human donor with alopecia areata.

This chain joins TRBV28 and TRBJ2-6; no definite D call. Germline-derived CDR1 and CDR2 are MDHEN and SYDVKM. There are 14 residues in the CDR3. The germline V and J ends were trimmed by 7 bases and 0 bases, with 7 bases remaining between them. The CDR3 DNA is TGTGCCAGCACCCGCCCCTCTGGGGCCAACGTCCTGACTTTC. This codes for CASTRPSGANVLTF.

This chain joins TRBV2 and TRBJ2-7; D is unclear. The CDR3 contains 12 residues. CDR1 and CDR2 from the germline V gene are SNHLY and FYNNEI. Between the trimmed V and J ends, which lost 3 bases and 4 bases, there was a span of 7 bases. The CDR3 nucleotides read TGTGCCAGCAGTGAGGACCGGTACGAGCAGTACTTC. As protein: CASSEDRYEQYF. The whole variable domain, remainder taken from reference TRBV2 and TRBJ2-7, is EPEVTQTPSHQVTQMGQEVILRCVPISNHLYFYWYRQILGQKVEFLVSFYNNEISEKSEIFDDQFSVERPDGSNFTLKIRSTKLEDSAMYFCASSEDRYEQYFGPGTRLTVT.

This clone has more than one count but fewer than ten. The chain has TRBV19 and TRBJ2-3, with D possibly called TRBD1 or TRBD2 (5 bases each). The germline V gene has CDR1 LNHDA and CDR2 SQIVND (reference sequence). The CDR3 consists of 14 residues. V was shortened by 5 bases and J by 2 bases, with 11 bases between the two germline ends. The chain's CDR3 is CASSAGTYTDTQYF. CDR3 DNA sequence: TGTGCCAGTAGTGCCGGGACCTACACAGATACGCAGTATTTT.

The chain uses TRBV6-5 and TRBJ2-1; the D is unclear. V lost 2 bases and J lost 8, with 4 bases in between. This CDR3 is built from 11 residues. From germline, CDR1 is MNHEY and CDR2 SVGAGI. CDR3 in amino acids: CASSYAYEQFF. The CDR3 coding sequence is TGTGCCAGCAGTTACGCGTATGAGCAGTTCTTC.

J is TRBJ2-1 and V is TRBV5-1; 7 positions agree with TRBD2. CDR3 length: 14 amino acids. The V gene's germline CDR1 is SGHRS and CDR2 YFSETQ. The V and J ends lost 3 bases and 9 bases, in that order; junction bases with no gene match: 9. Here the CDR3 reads CASSWGGSASEQFF. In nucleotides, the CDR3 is TGCGCCAGCAGCTGGGGCGGGAGCGCATCTGAGCAGTTCTTC. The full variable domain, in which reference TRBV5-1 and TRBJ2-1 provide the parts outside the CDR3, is KAGVTQTPRYLIKTRGQQVTLSCSPISGHRSVSWYQQTPGQGLQFLFEYFSETQRNKGNFPGRFSGRQFSNSRSEMNVSTLELGDSALYLCASSWGGSASEQFFGPGTRLTVL.

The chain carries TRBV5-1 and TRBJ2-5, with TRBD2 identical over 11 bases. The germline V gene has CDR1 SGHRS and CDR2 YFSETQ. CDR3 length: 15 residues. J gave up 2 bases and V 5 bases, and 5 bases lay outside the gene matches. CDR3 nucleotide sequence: TGCGCCAGCAGGTTAGCGGGAGGGGTACAAGAGACCCAGTACTTC. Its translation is CASRLAGGVQETQYF.

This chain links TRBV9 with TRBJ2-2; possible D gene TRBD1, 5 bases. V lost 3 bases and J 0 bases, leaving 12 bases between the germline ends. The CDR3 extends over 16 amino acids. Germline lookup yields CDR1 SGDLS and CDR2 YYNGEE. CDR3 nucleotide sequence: TGTGCCAGCAGCGACGACACAGGAGCGAACACCGGGGAGCTGTTTTTT. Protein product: CASSDDTGANTGELFF. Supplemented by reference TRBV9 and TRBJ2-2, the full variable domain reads DSGVTQTPKHLITATGQRVTLRCSPRSGDLSVYWYQQSLDQGLQFLIQYYNGEERAKGNILERFSAQQFPDLHSELNLSSLELGDSALYFCASSDDTGANTGELFFGEGSRLTVL.

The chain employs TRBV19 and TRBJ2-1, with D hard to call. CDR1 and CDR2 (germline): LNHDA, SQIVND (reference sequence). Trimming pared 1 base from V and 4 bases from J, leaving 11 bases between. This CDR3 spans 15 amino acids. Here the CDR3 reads CASSIADPRYNEQFF. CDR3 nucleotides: TGTGCCAGTAGTATAGCCGACCCTCGATACAATGAGCAGTTCTTC.

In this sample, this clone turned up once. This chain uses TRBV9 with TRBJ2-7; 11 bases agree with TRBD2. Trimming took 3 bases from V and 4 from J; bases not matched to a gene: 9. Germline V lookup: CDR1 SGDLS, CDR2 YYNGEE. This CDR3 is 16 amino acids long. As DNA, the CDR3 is TGTGCCAGCAGCGACAACCCACTAGCGGGAGAGTACGAGCAGTACTTC. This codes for CASSDNPLAGEYEQYF.

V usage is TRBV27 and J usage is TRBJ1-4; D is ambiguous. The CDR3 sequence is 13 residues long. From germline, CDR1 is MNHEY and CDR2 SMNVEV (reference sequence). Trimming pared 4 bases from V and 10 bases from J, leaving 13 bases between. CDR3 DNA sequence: TGTGCCAGCAGTTCACAAACGGACGGAAAACTGTTTTTT. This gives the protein CASSSQTDGKLFF.

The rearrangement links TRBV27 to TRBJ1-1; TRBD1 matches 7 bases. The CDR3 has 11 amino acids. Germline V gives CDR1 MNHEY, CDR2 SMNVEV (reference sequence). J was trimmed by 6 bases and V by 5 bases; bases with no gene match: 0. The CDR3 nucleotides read TGTGCCAGCAGTCAGGGGGCTGAAGCTTTCTTT. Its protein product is CASSQGAEAFF.

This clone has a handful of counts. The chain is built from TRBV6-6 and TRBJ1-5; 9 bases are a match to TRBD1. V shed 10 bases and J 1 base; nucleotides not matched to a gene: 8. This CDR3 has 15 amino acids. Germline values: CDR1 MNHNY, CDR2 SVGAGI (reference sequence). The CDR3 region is CAITGQGGSNQPQHF. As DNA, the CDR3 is TGTGCCATTACGGGACAGGGCGGCAGCAATCAGCCCCAGCATTTT.

The CDR3 loop reads CASSFQPGGHNEQFF. The DNA for the CDR3 is TGTGCCAGCAGCTTCCAGCCTGGGGGGCACAATGAGCAGTTCTTC. The chain joins TRBV7-3 to TRBJ2-1; D possibly matches TRBD1 or TRBD2 (6 bases each). CDR1 is SGHTA, CDR2 FQGTGA, per germline. CDR3 length: 15 residues. V was cut by 3 bases and J by 5 bases, with 14 bases left in between.

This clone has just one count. CDR3 DNA: TGTGCCAGCAGCCCGTTAAGTTGGATCACTGAAGCTTTCTTT. Protein sequence: CASSPLSWITEAFF. This rearrangement joins TRBV28 to TRBJ1-1, with D unresolved. This CDR3 has 14 residues. CDR1 MDHEN and CDR2 SYDVKM come from the germline V gene. Trimming took off 6 bases at V and 4 bases at J, with 15 bases between the two ends. The full variable domain, in which reference TRBV28 and TRBJ1-1 provide the parts outside the CDR3, is DVKVTQSSRYLVKRTGEKVFLECVQDMDHENMFWYRQDPGLGLRLIYFSYDVKMKEKGDIPEGYSVSREKKERFSLILESASTNQTSMYLCASSPLSWITEAFFGQGTRLTVV.

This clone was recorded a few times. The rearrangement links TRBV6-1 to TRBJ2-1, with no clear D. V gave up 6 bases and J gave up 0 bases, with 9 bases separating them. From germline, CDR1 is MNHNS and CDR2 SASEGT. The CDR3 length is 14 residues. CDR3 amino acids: CASRYWSSYNEQFF. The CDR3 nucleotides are TGTGCCAGCAGATACTGGAGCTCCTACAATGAGCAGTTCTTC.

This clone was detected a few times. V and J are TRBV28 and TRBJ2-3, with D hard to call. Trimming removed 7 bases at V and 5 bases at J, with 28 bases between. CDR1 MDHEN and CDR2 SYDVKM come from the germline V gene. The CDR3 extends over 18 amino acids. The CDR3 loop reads CASTSTSPAPFWGDTQYF. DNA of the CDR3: TGTGCCAGCACTTCTACTTCCCCGGCACCTTTTTGGGGAGATACGCAGTATTTT. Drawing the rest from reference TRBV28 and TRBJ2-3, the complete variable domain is DVKVTQSSRYLVKRTGEKVFLECVQDMDHENMFWYRQDPGLGLRLIYFSYDVKMKEKGDIPEGYSVSREKKERFSLILESASTNQTSMYLCASTSTSPAPFWGDTQYFGPGTRLTVL.

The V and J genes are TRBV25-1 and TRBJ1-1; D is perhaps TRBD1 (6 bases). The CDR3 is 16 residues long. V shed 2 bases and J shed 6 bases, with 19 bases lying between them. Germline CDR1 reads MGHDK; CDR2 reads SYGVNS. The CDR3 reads CASSEEQGTNGAEAFF. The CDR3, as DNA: TGTGCCAGCAGTGAAGAGCAGGGGACGAACGGCGCTGAAGCTTTCTTT.

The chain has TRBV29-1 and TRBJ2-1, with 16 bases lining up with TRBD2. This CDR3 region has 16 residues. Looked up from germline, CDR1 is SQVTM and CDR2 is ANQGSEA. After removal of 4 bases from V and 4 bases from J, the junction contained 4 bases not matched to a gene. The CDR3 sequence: CSVVGGLAGGYNEQFF. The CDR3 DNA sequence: TGCAGCGTTGTGGGGGGACTAGCGGGAGGGTACAATGAGCAGTTCTTC.

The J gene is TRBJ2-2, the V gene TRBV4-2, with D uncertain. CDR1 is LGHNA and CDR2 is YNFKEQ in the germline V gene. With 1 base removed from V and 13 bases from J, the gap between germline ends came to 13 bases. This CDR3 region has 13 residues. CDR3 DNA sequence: TGTGCCAGCAGCCAAGTTGGACGCTTAAGGCTGTTTTTT. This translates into CASSQVGRLRLFF.

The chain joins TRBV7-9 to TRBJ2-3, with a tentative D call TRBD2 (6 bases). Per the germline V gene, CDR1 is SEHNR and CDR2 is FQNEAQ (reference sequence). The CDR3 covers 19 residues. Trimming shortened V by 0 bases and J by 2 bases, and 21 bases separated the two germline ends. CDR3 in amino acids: CASSLARGPITNNTDTQYF. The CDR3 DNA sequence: TGTGCCAGCAGCTTAGCGCGGGGACCGATTACCAACAACACAGATACGCAGTATTTT.

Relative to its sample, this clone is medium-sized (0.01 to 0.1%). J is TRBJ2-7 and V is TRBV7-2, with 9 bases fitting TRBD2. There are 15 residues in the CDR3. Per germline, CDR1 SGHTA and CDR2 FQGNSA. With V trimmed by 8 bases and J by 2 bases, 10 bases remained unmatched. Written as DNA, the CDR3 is TGTGCCAGCGGCGAAGCTAGCGGGGACGCCTACGAGCAGTACTTC. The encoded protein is CASGEASGDAYEQYF.

CDR3 DNA sequence: TGTGCCATCAGGGGACAGGATTCCTACGAGCAGTACTTC. Its translation is CAIRGQDSYEQYF. The J gene is TRBJ2-7, the V gene TRBV10-3; 8 nucleotides line up with TRBD1. Per germline, CDR1 ENHRY and CDR2 SYGVKD. V lost 6 bases and J lost 1; bases outside the gene matches: 2. CDR3 length: 13 amino acids.

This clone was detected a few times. CDR3 nucleotides: TGTGCCAGCAGCTTATCAGGAGGTGAGCAGTTCTTC. Translation: CASSLSGGEQFF. The chain uses TRBV7-9 and TRBJ2-1, with D possibly being TRBD2 (5 bases). V shed 2 bases and J shed 9 bases, with 8 bases lying between them. The CDR3 contains 12 residues. The V gene's germline CDR1 is SEHNR and CDR2 FQNEAQ (reference sequence).

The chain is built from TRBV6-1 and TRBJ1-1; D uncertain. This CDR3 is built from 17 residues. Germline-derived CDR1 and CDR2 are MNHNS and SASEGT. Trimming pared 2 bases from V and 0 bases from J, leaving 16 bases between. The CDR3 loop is CASSELRTNRMNTEAFF. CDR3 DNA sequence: TGTGCCAGCAGTGAACTTCGCACGAACAGAATGAACACTGAAGCTTTCTTT.

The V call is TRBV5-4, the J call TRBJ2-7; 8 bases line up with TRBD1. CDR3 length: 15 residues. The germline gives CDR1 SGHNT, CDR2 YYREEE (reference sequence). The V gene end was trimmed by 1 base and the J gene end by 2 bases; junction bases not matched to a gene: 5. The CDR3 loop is CASSLTGTGPYEQYF. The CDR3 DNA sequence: TGTGCCAGCAGCTTGACCGGGACAGGTCCCTACGAGCAGTACTTC. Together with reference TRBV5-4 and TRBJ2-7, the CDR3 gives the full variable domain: ETGVTQSPTHLIKTRGQQVTLRCSSQSGHNTVSWYQQALGQGPQFIFQYYREEENGRGNFPPRFSGLQFPNYSSELNVNALELDDSALYLCASSLTGTGPYEQYFGPGTRLTVT.

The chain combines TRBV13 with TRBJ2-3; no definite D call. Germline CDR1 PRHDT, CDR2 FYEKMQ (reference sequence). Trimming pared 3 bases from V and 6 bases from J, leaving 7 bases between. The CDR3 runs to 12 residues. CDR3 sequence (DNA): TGTGCCAGCAGCTTGGTCCAGGATACGCAGTATTTT. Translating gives CASSLVQDTQYF. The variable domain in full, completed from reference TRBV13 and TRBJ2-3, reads AAGVIQSPRHLIKEKRETATLKCYPIPRHDTVYWYQQGPGQDPQFLISFYEKMQSDKGSIPDRFSAQQFSDYHSELNMSSLELGDSALYFCASSLVQDTQYFGPGTRLTVL.

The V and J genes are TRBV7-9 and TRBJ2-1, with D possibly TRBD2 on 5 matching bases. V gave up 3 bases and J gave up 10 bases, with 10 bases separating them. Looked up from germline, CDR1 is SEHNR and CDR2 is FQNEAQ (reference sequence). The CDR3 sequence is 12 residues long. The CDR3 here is CASSLVLAEQFF. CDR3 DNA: TGTGCCAGCAGCTTGGTGTTAGCGGAGCAGTTCTTC.

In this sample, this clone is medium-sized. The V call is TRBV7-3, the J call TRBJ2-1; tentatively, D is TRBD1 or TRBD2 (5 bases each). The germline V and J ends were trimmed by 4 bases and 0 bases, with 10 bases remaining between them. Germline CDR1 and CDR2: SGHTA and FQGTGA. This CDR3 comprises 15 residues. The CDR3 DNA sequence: TGTGCCAGCAGCTCGGGACCCAGCTCCTACAATGAGCAGTTCTTC. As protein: CASSSGPSSYNEQFF.

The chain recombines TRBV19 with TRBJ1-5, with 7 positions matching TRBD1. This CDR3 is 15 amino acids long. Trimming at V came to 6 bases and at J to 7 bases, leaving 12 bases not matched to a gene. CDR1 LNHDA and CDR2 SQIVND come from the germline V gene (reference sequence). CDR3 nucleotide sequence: TGTGCCAGTAGCTCTAAAGGGGGCGGGGGGCAGCCCCAGCATTTT. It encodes CASSSKGGGGQPQHF.

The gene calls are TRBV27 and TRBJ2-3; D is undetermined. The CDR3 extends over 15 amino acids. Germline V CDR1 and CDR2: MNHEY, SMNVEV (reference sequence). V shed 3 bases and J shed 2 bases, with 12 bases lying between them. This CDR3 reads CASSLKSVYTDTQYF. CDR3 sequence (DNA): TGTGCCAGCAGTTTGAAATCGGTGTACACAGATACGCAGTATTTT.

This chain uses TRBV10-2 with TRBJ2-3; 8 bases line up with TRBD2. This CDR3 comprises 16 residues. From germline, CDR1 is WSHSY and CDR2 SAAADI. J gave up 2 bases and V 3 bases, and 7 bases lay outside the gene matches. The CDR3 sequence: CASSERLARDTDTQYF. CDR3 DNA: TGCGCCAGCAGTGAAAGACTAGCGCGGGACACAGATACGCAGTATTTT.

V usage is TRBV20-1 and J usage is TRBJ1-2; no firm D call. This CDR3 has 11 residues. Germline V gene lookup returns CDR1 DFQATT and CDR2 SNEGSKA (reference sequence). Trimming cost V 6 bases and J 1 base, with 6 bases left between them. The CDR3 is CSAFLNYGYTF. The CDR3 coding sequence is TGCAGTGCCTTCCTTAACTATGGCTACACCTTC.